This T cell receptor beta chain derives from a study of cytomegalovirus exposure and HLA in healthy donors. General study points: Near-uniform donor sequencing depth was presumed by presence/absence analyses. Under 20,000 TCR beta sequences were associated with HLA alleles at 0.05 false discovery rate in a later analysis.

With 60 Vbeta and 13 Jbeta primers, the PCR was carried out. Assay: immunoSEQ multiplex PCR; the TCRdb copy retains only in-frame clones and omits some. Among more than 95,000 clones listed, around 82% were seen once. The germline gives CDR1 SEHNR, CDR2 FQNEAQ (reference sequence). The germline V and J ends were trimmed by 1 base and 1 base, with 8 bases remaining between them. This CDR3 comprises 16 residues. This clone occurred once. Its antigen is currently unknown. The chain joins TRBV7-9 to TRBJ2-6; D is ambiguous. The sequenced sample consisted of PBMCs. The clonotype comes from a man aged 40-50 years in good health and CMV-seronegative. CDR3 bases: TGTGCCAGCAGCTTAGACAGACCTTCTGGGGCCAACGTCCTGACTTTC. Encoded protein: CASSLDRPSGANVLTF.